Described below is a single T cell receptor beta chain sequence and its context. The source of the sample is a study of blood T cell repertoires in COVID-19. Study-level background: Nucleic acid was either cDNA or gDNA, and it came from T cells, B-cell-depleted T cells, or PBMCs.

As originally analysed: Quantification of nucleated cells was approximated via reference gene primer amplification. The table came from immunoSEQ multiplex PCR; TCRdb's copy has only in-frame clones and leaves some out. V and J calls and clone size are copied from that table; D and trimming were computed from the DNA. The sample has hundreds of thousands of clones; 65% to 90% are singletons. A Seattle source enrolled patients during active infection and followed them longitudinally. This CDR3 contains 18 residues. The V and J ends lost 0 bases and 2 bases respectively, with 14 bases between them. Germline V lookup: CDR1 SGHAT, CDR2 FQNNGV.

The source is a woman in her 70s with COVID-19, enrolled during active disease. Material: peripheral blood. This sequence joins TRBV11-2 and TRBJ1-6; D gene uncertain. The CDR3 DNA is TGTGCCAGCAGCTTAGATTCGGTCGGGGTAGCCTATAATTCACCCCTCCACTTT. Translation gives CASSLDSVGVAYNSPLHF.